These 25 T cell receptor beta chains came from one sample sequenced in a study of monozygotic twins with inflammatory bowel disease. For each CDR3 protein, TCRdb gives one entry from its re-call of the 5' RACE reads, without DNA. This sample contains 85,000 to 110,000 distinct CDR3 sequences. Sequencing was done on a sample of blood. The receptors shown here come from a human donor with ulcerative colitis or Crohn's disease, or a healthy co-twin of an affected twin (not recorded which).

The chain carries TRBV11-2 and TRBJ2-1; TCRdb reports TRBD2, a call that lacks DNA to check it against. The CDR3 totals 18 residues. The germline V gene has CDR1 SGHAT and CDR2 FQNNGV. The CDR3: CASSLKGSGGAVYNEQFF.

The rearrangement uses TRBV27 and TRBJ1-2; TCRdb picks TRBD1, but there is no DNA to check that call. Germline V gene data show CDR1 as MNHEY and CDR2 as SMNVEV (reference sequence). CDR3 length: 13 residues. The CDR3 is CASSYTGGRGYTF.

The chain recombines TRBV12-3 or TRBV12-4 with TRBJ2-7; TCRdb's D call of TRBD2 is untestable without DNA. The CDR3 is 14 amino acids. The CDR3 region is CASSPNPPPYEQYF.

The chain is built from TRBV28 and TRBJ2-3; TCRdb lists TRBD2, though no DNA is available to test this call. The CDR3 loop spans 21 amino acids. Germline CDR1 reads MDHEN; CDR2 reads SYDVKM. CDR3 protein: CASSSSTQGTFWGLRTDTQYF.

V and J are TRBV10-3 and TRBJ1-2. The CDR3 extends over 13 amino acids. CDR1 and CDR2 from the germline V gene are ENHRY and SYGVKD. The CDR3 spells CAISGTDDYGYTF.

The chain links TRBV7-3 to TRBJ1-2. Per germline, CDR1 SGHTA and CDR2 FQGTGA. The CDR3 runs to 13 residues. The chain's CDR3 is CASSSPSLGGYTF.

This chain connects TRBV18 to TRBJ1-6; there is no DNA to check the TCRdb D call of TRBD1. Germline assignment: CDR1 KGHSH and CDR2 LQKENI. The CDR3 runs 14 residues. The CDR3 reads CASSTTGFNSPLHF.

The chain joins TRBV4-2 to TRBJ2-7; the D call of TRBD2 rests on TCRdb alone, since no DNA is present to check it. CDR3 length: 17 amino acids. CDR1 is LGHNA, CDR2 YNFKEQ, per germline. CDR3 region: CAISQERTRIKNDEQYF.

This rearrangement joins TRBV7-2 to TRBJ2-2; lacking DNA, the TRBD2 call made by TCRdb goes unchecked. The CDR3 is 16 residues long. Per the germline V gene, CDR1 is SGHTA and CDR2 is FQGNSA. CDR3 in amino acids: CASSLSAGFNTGELFF.

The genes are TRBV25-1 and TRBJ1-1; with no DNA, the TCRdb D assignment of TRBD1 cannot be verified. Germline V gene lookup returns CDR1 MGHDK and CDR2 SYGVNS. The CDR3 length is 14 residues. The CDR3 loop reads CASRAGGMNTEAFF.

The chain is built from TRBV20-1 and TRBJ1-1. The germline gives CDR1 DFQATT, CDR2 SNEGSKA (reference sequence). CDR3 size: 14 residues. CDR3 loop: CSARVQGENTEAFF.

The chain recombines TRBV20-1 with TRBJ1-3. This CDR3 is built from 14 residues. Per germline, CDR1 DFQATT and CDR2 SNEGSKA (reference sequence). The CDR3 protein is CSARPPSSGNTIYF.

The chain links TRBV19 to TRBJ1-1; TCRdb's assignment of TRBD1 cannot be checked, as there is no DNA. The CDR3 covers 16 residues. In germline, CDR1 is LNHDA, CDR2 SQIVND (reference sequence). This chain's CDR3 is CASTLGGVRMNTEAFF.

The CDR3 protein is CASSAGRDRDSSYEQYF. The chain is built from TRBV19 and TRBJ2-7; there is no DNA to check the TCRdb D call of TRBD1. This CDR3 is 17 amino acids long. In germline, CDR1 is LNHDA, CDR2 SQIVND (reference sequence).

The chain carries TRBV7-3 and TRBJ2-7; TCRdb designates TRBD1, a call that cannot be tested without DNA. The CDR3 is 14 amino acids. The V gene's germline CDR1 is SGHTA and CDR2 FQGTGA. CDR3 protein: CASSGGTPQHEQYF.

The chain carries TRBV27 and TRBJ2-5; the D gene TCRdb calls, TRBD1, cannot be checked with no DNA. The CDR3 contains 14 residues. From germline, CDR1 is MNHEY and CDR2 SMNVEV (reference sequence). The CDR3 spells CASSLWDGGETQYF.

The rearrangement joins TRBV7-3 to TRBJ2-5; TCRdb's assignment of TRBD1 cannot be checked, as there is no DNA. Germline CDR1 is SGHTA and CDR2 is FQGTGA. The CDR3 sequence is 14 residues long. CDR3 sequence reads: CASSRTGGVETQYF.

The CDR3 loop reads CAWIRRDTEAFF. The V gene is TRBV30, the J gene TRBJ1-1. This CDR3 spans 12 amino acids. Germline lookup yields CDR1 GTSNPN and CDR2 SVGIG (reference sequence).

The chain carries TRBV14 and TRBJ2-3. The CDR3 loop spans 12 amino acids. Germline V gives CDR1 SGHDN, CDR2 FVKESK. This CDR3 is CASSPRRDTQYF.

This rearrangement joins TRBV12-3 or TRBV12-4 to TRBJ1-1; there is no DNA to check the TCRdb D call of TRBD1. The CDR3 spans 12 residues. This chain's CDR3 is CARLGVNTEAFF.

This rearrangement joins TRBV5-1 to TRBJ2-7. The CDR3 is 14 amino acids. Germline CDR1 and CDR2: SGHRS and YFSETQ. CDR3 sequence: CASSLDLPTYEQYF. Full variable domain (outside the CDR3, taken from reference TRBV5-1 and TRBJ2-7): KAGVTQTPRYLIKTRGQQVTLSCSPISGHRSVSWYQQTPGQGLQFLFEYFSETQRNKGNFPGRFSGRQFSNSRSEMNVSTLELGDSALYLCASSLDLPTYEQYFGPGTRLTVT.

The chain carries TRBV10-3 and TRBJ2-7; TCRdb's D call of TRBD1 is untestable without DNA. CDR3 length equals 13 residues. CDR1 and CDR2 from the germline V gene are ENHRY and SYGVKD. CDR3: CAITRGQNYEQYF.

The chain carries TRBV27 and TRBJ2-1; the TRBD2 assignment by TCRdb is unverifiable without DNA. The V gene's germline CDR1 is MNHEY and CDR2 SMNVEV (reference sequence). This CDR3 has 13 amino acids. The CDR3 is CASSLQGLYEQFF.

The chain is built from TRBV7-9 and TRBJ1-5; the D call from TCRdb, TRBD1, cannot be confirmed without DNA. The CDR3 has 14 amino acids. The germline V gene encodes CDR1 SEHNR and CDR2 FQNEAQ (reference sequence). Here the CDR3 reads CASSLDRGNQPQHF.

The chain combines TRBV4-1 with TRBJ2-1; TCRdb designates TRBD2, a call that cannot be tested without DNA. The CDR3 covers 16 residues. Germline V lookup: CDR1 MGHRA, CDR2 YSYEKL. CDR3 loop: CASSQKTSGSYNEQFF.